This T cell receptor (beta chain) comes out of a study of shared clonotypes between healthy human individuals. Study results and limitations: At large depth, rarefaction still showed sorted-subset sequencing to be incomplete.

The CDR3 runs to 17 residues. The junction had 10 bases not matched to a gene; V was cut back by 0 bases and J by 4 bases. Looked up from germline, CDR1 is SGHRS and CDR2 is YFSETQ. CD8 memory was a combination that joined CD45RO+ cells with CCR7-negative CD45RA+ TemRA cells. Note on this clone: The antigen remains undetermined.

Libraries were prepared by immunoSEQ multiplex PCR; TCRdb keeps only in-frame clonotypes and omits some of them. Of roughly 700,000 clones listed, about nine tenths are singletons. The rearrangement uses TRBV5-1 and TRBJ2-7, with 10 positions matching TRBD1. The clonotype originates from a man between 18 and 29 years old in good health. Some clones in this sample may be carry-over from other donors' samples. Source material: memory CD8+ T cells from PBMCs. As for subset: CD45RO+ cells pooled with CCR7-negative TemRA cells. Written as DNA, the CDR3 is TGCGCCAGCAGCTTGGACTTTCCGGGACAGGGGAGGTACGAGCAGTACTTC. Protein: CASSLDFPGQGRYEQYF. Using reference TRBV5-1 and TRBJ2-7 for the parts outside the CDR3, the full variable domain is KAGVTQTPRYLIKTRGQQVTLSCSPISGHRSVSWYQQTPGQGLQFLFEYFSETQRNKGNFPGRFSGRQFSNSRSEMNVSTLELGDSALYLCASSLDFPGQGRYEQYFGPGTRLTVT.